This T cell receptor (beta chain) was found in a study of vaccination and CD4 T cells after COVID-19. Study overall: With a range of 35 to 161, the median interval from diagnosis to drawing post-COVID samples was 90 to 120 days. Spike peptides, overlapping and drawn from SARS-CoV-2, HCoV-NL63, HCoV-OC43 and HCoV-229E, were used to stimulate cells. Researchers treated control cultures with a CEFX pool, an HIV-1 Nef pool, or no peptide.

Cultured CD4+ T-cell DNA underwent Oncomine TCR Beta short-read sequencing. The genomic DNA was obtained from cultured CD4+ T cells by extraction with the QIAamp micro DNA kit. TCRdb redid the calling of the PCR reads with MiXCR, one entry per CDR3 protein. The data hold 13,000 or so distinct CDR3 sequences, with 27% observed a single time. Germline V gene lookup returns CDR1 MNHEY and CDR2 SVGEGT. Trimming took 1 base from V and 9 from J; bases not matched to a gene: 10. The CDR3 consists of 16 residues. Noted treatment: roughly 11-day PBMC culture with coronavirus spike peptide pools or control peptides (ViraFEST assay). A remark on this clonotype: What it recognizes is unknown.

The specimen was CD4+ T cells from blood, cultured in vitro. The gene calls are TRBV6-2 or TRBV6-3 and TRBJ1-2; 11 bases line up with TRBD1. The source is a human donor who had recovered from COVID-19. DNA of the CDR3: TGTGCCAGCAGTTACTTAAGGACAGGGGGCTTGATGAGCTACACCTTC. Its protein product is CASSYLRTGGLMSYTF.